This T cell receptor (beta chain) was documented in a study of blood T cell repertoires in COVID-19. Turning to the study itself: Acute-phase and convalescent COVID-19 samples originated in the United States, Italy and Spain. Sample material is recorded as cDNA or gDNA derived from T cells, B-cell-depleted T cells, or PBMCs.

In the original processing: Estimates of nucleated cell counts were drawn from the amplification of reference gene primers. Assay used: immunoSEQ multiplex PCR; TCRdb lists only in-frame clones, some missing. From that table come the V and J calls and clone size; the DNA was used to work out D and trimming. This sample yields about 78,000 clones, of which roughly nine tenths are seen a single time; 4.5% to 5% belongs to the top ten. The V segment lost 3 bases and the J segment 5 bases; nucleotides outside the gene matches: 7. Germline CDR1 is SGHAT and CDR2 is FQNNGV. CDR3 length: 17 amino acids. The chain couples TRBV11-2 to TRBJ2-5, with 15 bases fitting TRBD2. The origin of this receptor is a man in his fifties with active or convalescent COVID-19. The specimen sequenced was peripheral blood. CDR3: CASSLGLAGGHGETQYF. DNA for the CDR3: TGTGCCAGCAGCTTGGGACTAGCGGGAGGACATGGGGAGACCCAGTACTTC. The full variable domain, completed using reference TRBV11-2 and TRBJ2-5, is EAGVAQSPRYKIIEKRQSVAFWCNPISGHATLYWYQQILGQGPKLLIQFQNNGVVDDSQLPKDRFSAERLKGVDSTLKIQPAKLEDSAVYLCASSLGLAGGHGETQYFGPGTRLLVL.